This T cell receptor beta chain was captured by sequencing in a study of cytomegalovirus exposure and HLA in healthy donors. The study's findings and limits: One variant, a missense change in DCLRE1C, was linked in a later analysis to TCR beta V- and J-gene trimming. A few V segments could not be told apart, such as TRBV6-2 and TRBV6-3, and were left out. Reportedly, TCR beta sequences accurately predicted HLA-A and HLA-B alleles in most subjects.

Use of 60 Vbeta and 13 Jbeta primers characterized the PCR. Under the authors' procedure: Around 80 million unique TCR beta chains, roughly 11 million of them shared, were counted by a later analysis. Produced via immunoSEQ multiplex PCR; TCRdb's table is partial and in-frame only. That table furnishes V, J and clone size, whereas the DNA furnished D and trimming. The data contain 100,000 or so clones, roughly 69% of them singletons. This clone was seen once. Its target is not known. The CDR3 consists of 13 residues. V lost 11 bases, J lost 3 bases, and 16 bases lay in between. Germline values: CDR1 SNHLY, CDR2 FYNNEI.

The chain uses TRBV2 and TRBJ1-1; possible D gene TRBD1, 5 bases. The specimen was PBMCs. This receptor was identified in a woman aged 25 to 39 in good health and CMV-seronegative. The CDR3 region has the DNA TGTGCCTCCGGGACTCTGAAGTACACTGAAGCTTTCTTT. This codes for CASGTLKYTEAFF.